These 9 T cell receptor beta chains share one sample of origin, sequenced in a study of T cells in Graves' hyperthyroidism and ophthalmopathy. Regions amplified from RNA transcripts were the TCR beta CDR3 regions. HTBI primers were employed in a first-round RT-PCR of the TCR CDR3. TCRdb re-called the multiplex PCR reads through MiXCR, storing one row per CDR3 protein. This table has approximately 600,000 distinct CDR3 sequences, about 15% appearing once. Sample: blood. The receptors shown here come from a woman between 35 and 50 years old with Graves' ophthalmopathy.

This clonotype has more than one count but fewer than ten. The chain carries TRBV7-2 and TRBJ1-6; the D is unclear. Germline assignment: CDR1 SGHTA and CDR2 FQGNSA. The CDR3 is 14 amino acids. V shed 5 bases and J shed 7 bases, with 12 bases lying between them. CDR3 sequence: CASSLSGPNSPLHF. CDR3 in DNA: TGTGCCAGCAGCCTTTCAGGTCCGAATTCACCCCTCCACTTT.

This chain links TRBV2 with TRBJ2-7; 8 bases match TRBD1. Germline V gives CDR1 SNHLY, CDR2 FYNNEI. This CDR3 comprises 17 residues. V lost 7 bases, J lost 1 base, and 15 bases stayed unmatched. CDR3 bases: TGTGCCAGCACCTCTGATCCGGAACAGGGGGTTTCCTACGAGCAGTACTTC. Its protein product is CASTSDPEQGVSYEQYF.

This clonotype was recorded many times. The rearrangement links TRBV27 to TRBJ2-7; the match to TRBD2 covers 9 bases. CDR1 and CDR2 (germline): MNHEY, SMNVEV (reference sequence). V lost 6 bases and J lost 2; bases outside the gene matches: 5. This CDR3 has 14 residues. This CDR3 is CASSRTSATYEQYF. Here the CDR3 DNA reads TGTGCCAGCAGCCGGACTAGCGCGACCTACGAGCAGTACTTC.

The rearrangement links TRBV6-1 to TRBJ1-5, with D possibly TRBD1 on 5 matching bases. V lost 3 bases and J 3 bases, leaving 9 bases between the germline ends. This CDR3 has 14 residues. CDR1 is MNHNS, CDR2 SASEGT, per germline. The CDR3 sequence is CASSDRVNNQPQHF. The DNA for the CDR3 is TGTGCCAGCAGTGACAGGGTAAACAATCAGCCCCAGCATTTT.

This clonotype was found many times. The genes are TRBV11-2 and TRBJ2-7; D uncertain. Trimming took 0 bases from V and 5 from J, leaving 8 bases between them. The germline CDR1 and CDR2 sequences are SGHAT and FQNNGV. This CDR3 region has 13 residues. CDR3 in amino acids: CASSLELAHEQYF. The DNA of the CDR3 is TGTGCCAGCAGCTTAGAACTGGCCCACGAGCAGTACTTC.

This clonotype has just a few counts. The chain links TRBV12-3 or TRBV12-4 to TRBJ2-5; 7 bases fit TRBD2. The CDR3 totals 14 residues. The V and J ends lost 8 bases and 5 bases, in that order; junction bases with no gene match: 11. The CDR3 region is CASLKGLQVETQYF. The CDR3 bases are TGTGCCAGCCTTAAGGGACTACAAGTGGAGACCCAGTACTTC.

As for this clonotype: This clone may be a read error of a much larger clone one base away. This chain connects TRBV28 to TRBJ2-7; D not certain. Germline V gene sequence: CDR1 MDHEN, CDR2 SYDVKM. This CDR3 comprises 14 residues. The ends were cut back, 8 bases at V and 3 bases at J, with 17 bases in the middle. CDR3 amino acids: CASAIRPLSYEQYF. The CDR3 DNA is TGTGCCAGCGCAATAAGACCTCTGAGCTACGAGCAGTACTTC.

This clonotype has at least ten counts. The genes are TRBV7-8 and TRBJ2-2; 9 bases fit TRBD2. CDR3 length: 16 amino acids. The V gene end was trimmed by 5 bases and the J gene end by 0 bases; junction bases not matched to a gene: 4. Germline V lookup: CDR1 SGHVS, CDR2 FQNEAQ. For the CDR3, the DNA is TGTGCCAGCAGCCTAACTAGCGGGCCGAACACCGGGGAGCTGTTTTTT. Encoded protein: CASSLTSGPNTGELFF.

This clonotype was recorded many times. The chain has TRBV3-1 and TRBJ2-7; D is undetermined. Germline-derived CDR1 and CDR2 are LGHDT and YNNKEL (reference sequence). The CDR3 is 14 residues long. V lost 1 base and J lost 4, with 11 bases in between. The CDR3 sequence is CASSQGRSQYEQYF. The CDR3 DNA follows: TGTGCCAGCAGCCAAGGGCGGAGCCAATACGAGCAGTACTTC.